This T cell receptor (beta chain) was profiled in a study of cytomegalovirus exposure and HLA in healthy donors. The PCR ran on 60 Vbeta and 13 Jbeta primers. Some clones are missing from TCRdb's copy, which holds only in-frame ones; the method was immunoSEQ multiplex PCR. The data show 84,000 or so clones, about 80% seen once. Nominally healthy donors were sampled, though unrecorded immune exposures were likely. A word on this clone: Its antigen is unknown.

There are 15 residues in the CDR3. Trimming removed 5 bases from V and 3 bases from J; junction bases left unmatched: 5. Looked up from germline, CDR1 is SEHNR and CDR2 is FQNEAQ (reference sequence). Whole-study findings and limits: As a later analysis revealed, the rate of TCR association differed by HLA locus, with DRB1 most and HLA-C fewest. Earlier analysis yielded a pattern in which most TCR beta V segments were productive about 87% or about 30% of the time.

The sample was PBMCs. The chain links TRBV7-9 to TRBJ2-3, with 10 bases that match TRBD2. The source of this sequence is a male donor in good health and CMV-seronegative. Here the CDR3 DNA reads TGTGCCAGCAGCCCTAGCGGGAGCGGGACAGATACGCAGTATTTT. This sequence encodes CASSPSGSGTDTQYF.